This T cell receptor (beta chain) was captured by sequencing in a study of memory CD4+ T cells and cytomegalovirus serostatus. Study-wide findings and caveats: Of 150 to 200 reported CMV TCRbeta sequences, about 70 were found in memory CD4+ repertoires. Median bootstrapped AUC for CMV status was just under 0.97 originally, 0.9 to 0.93 US-trained. The CMV-associated TCR signature appears largely within the CD4+ memory repertoire.

Germline loops: CDR1 SEHNR, CDR2 FQNEAQ (reference sequence). CDR3 size: 15 residues. V shed 3 bases and J 6 bases; nucleotides not matched to a gene: 10. Using immunoSEQ multiplex PCR, the repertoire was profiled, and TCRdb retains in-frame clones only, with some absent. Of approximately 40,000 clones in the sample, less than 85% were seen once. Notes on this clone: The antigen remains unidentified.

The sort gate was single viable CD3+CD4+CD8-CD45RO+ cells for memory CD4+ T cells. CD4+ T cells were isolated by positive magnetic selection. The sequencing sample was made of memory CD4+ T cells from blood. V gene TRBV7-9 combines with J gene TRBJ1-1, with 7 bases identical to TRBD1. This TCR was recovered from an adult in good health and CMV-seronegative. The CDR3 region is CASSFPNRGTSEAFF. The CDR3 DNA reads TGTGCCAGCAGCTTTCCCAACAGGGGTACCTCTGAAGCTTTCTTT.